Shown below are 17 T cell receptor beta chains from a single sample sequenced in a study of CXCR3 chemokines and chemotherapy response in bladder cancer. TCRdb analysed the PCR reads with MiXCR anew, one entry per CDR3 protein. Found here are about 3,500 distinct CDR3 sequences, roughly a quarter of them singletons; the top ten hold roughly an eighth. The specimen was collected from a patient whose treatment included neoadjuvant chemotherapy. The origin of the receptors is a human donor with bladder cancer that did not respond to neoadjuvant chemotherapy.

This clonotype showed up just once. A read error is the likely source, as a far larger clone sits one nucleotide away. V usage is TRBV6-2 or TRBV6-3 and J usage is TRBJ2-1; D possibly uses TRBD1 or TRBD2 (5 bases each). This CDR3 region has 17 residues. Germline CDR1 and CDR2: MNHEY and SVGEGT. The V gene lost 4 bases and the J gene lost 10 bases, with 26 bases spanning the gap. CDR3 residues: CASSFVPPLGTWDEQFF. Here the CDR3 DNA reads TGTGCCAGCAGTTTCGTTCCCCCTCTGGGTACATGGGACGAGCAGTTCTTC.

This clonotype has a count of ten or more. The V and J genes are TRBV12-5 and TRBJ2-7, with 16 positions matching TRBD2. This CDR3 spans 20 amino acids. The germline CDR1 and CDR2 sequences are LGHNT and FRNRAP. J was trimmed by 7 bases and V by 1 base; bases with no gene match: 16. In nucleotides, the CDR3 is TGTGCTAGTGGTTTGGCGGCCCGGGGACTAGCGGGGGGGCGTTCGCGGGAGCAGTACTTC. Translated, it gives CASGLAARGLAGGRSREQYF.

Turning to this clonotype: A read error is the likely source, as a far larger clone sits one nucleotide away. The chain employs TRBV6-1 and TRBJ2-1; D is possibly TRBD2 (5 bases). V dropped 2 bases and J dropped 10 bases, with 12 bases sitting between them. The CDR3 is 13 amino acids. The germline gives CDR1 MNHNS, CDR2 SASEGT. CDR3 nucleotides: TGTGCCAGCAGTGAACAGCGGATGGGCGAGCAGTTCTTC. It codes for CASSEQRMGEQFF.

This clonotype is large. The rearrangement joins TRBV6-2 or TRBV6-3 to TRBJ1-2; TRBD1 matches at 9 bases. The V gene end was trimmed by 5 bases and the J gene end by 7 bases; junction bases not matched to a gene: 11. The CDR3 contains 15 residues. Germline V gene data show CDR1 as MNHEY and CDR2 as SVGEGT. CDR3 nucleotides: TGTGCCAGCAGTAGGGGGGACAGGGTTCTTCGTGGCTACACCTTC. It codes for CASSRGDRVLRGYTF.

The sample holds many counts of this clonotype. The chain joins TRBV6-5 to TRBJ1-3; TRBD1 might be the D (5 bases). The V gene lost 8 bases and the J gene lost 7 bases, with 12 bases spanning the gap. In germline, CDR1 is MNHEY, CDR2 SVGAGI. The CDR3 totals 12 residues. In DNA form, the CDR3 reads TGTGCCAGCGCGGGGGGGAGTAACACCATATATTTT. Residues: CASAGGSNTIYF.

This clonotype has a count of ten or more. The gene calls are TRBV27 and TRBJ2-2, with 7 nucleotides matching TRBD1. V dropped 8 bases and J dropped 6; count of bases not matched to a gene: 15. The germline V gene has CDR1 MNHEY and CDR2 SMNVEV (reference sequence). CDR3 length: 16 residues. DNA of the CDR3: TGTGCCAGCGAGGGGAACAGGGGTCCGCGCGCCGGGGAGCTGTTTTTT. Its protein is CASEGNRGPRAGELFF.

This clonotype has at least ten counts. The chain combines TRBV11-2 with TRBJ2-1, with 8 bases fitting TRBD2. CDR3 length: 14 amino acids. The germline gives CDR1 SGHAT, CDR2 FQNNGV. Trimming took 1 base from V and 9 from J; bases not matched to a gene: 5. The CDR3 is CASSLAGGPGEQFF. As DNA, the CDR3 is TGTGCCAGCAGCTTAGCGGGGGGGCCGGGTGAGCAGTTCTTC.

In its sample, this clonotype ranks as medium-sized. The rearrangement joins TRBV6-2 or TRBV6-3 to TRBJ2-2; 8 bases align to TRBD1. With 6 bases clipped from V and 0 bases from J, the junction kept 3 bases outside the gene matches. This CDR3 is built from 15 residues. Germline V gene data show CDR1 as MNHEY and CDR2 as SVGEGT. The CDR3 nucleotides are TGTGCCAGCAGGATACAGGGGGCGAACACCGGGGAGCTGTTTTTT. Protein sequence: CASRIQGANTGELFF.

This clonotype appeared many times. A far larger clone is just one base off, so this is likely a read error. CDR3 in amino acids: CASSEGQGITNYGYTF. CDR3 sequence (DNA): TGTGCCAGCAGTGAGGGACAGGGGATCACTAACTATGGCTACACCTTC. The chain joins TRBV6-1 to TRBJ1-2; 10 bases are a match to TRBD1. The CDR3 is 16 residues long. V trimming: 3 bases; J trimming: 0 bases; junction bases outside the gene matches: 4. The V gene's germline CDR1 is MNHNS and CDR2 SASEGT.

The rearrangement links TRBV6-5 to TRBJ1-3; a weak D match, TRBD1 (5 bases). CDR3 length: 14 amino acids. Trimming left V 8 bases short and J 2 bases short, with 13 bases between. The germline V gene encodes CDR1 MNHEY and CDR2 SVGAGI. The CDR3 nucleotides are TGTGCCAGCCTAGGGGTCGATGCTGGAAACACCATATATTTT. Residues: CASLGVDAGNTIYF.

Judged by abundance, this clonotype is medium-sized. This sequence joins TRBV6-2 or TRBV6-3 and TRBJ2-7; D unclear. CDR1 is MNHEY, CDR2 SVGEGT, per germline. Trimming cost V 4 bases and J 5 bases, with 24 bases left between them. CDR3 length: 17 amino acids. CDR3 loop: CASSFVPPLGTWDEQYF. For the CDR3, the DNA is TGTGCCAGCAGTTTCGTTCCCCCTCTGGGTACATGGGACGAGCAGTACTTC.

This clonotype rates as medium-sized. This sequence joins TRBV15 and TRBJ2-1; the match to TRBD2 covers 14 bases. Germline trimming cut 6 bases from V and 2 bases from J; bases unmatched to any gene: 0. The CDR3 sequence is 15 residues long. Germline-derived CDR1 and CDR2 are LNHNV and YYDKDF (reference sequence). The DNA for the CDR3 is TGTGCCACCAGGACTAGCGGGGGGGCCTACAATGAGCAGTTCTTC. Translated, it gives CATRTSGGAYNEQFF.

This CDR3 is CASSESTGDNQPQHF. CDR3 DNA: TGTGCCAGCAGCGAGTCGACAGGGGACAATCAGCCCCAGCATTTT. The chain couples TRBV5-5 to TRBJ1-5; 8 bases are a match to TRBD1. Germline CDR1 reads SGHKS; CDR2 reads YYEKEE (reference sequence). The CDR3 sequence is 15 residues long. V lost 4 bases and J lost 3; bases outside the gene matches: 6.

This clonotype has at least ten counts. This chain joins TRBV20-1 and TRBJ2-5; D gene uncertain. The CDR3 covers 11 residues. The germline V gene has CDR1 DFQATT and CDR2 SNEGSKA (reference sequence). V dropped 5 bases and J dropped 5 bases, with 9 bases sitting between them. The DNA for the CDR3 is TGCAGTGCTGTGGCTGGGGAGACCCAGTACTTC. Residues: CSAVAGETQYF.

This clonotype was detected many times. The chain has TRBV20-1 and TRBJ2-7, with 10 bases identical to TRBD2. The trim removed 1 base at V and 5 bases at J, leaving 11 bases unmatched. Germline loops: CDR1 DFQATT, CDR2 SNEGSKA (reference sequence). The CDR3 runs 16 residues. The CDR3 DNA is TGCAGTGCTAGAGCAGCGGGGGGGCTGAGGGCCAACGAGCAGTACTTC. Translation gives CSARAAGGLRANEQYF.

The V gene is TRBV20-1, the J gene TRBJ2-2; D might be TRBD1 or TRBD2, each matching 5 bases. Trimming left V 3 bases short and J 1 base short, with 12 bases between. CDR3 length: 15 amino acids. Per the germline V gene, CDR1 is DFQATT and CDR2 is SNEGSKA (reference sequence). CDR3 DNA: TGCAGTGCTAGGAGGGACCCCAGGAACACCGGGGAGCTGTTTTTT. Its protein product is CSARRDPRNTGELFF.

This clonotype was counted only a few times. With a far larger clone one base away, a read error is the likely cause. The CDR3 bases are TGTGCCAGCAGTGCGCTAGCGGGGGAAGGGACCCAGTACTTC. Translated, it gives CASSALAGEGTQYF. The gene calls are TRBV6-1 and TRBJ2-5; 10 positions agree with TRBD2. The V gene end was trimmed by 4 bases and the J gene end by 7 bases; junction bases not matched to a gene: 6. The CDR3 is 14 amino acids. Germline V gene data show CDR1 as MNHNS and CDR2 as SASEGT.